This T cell receptor beta chain emerged from a study of vaccination and CD4 T cells after COVID-19. Study-wide background: Four females and six males made up the convalescents, with two Hispanic.

The CDR3 runs to 16 residues. Trimming pared 4 bases from V and 0 bases from J, leaving 13 bases between. Germline V CDR1 and CDR2: MNHNS, SASEGT. This clonotype appeared a few times. The antigen is not known. CD4+ T cells that had been cultured provided DNA sequenced with the Oncomine TCR Beta short-read assay. TCRdb used MiXCR to reprocess the PCR reads, holding one entry per CDR3 protein. The sample yields 20,000 to 25,000 distinct CDR3 sequences, roughly 40% seen once. The treatment denotes: roughly ten-day PBMC culture with coronavirus spike peptide pools or control peptides (ViraFEST assay). Sequencing used CD4+ T cells from blood, cultured in vitro, obtained before SARS-CoV-2 vaccination. This receptor was taken from a human donor who received a COVID-19 vaccine. V usage is TRBV6-1 and J usage is TRBJ1-5; tentatively, D is TRBD1 (6 bases). In DNA form, the CDR3 reads TGTGCCAGCAGTGTAGGACAGATCCTTAGCAATCAGCCCCAGCATTTT. This encodes CASSVGQILSNQPQHF.